What follows describes a single T cell receptor (beta chain). Original processing notes: Scientists estimated how many nucleated cells there were by amplifying reference gene primers. Repertoires were generated with immunoSEQ multiplex PCR, while TCRdb's copy carries only in-frame clones and drops some. V and J calls and clone size are copied from that table; D and trimming were computed from the DNA. The sample consists of some 140,000 clones, around three quarters of them appearing once. This sample is part of a study of blood T cell repertoires in COVID-19. The wider study: Spain, Italy and the United States supplied samples that represented acute and convalescent COVID-19. PBMCs, B-cell-depleted T cells, or T cells were the source of the cDNA or gDNA that made up the material.

The CDR3 contains 16 residues. Trimming pared 0 bases from V and 0 bases from J, leaving 9 bases between. Germline V CDR1 and CDR2: LGHNA, YSLEER. Input material: peripheral blood. This receptor was taken from a man aged 55 to 70 with acute or convalescent COVID-19. V and J are TRBV4-3 and TRBJ2-1; D is possibly TRBD2 (5 bases). The CDR3 is CASSQEQRPSYNEQFF. CDR3 DNA sequence: TGCGCCAGCAGCCAAGAACAGCGGCCCTCCTACAATGAGCAGTTCTTC.